The rows below give T cell receptor beta chains drawn from one sample of a study of vaccination effects on CD4 cells after COVID-19. Their cognate antigens are unknown. TCRdb keeps only in-frame clones here, not all; method: immunoSEQ multiplex PCR. The sample records about 27,000 clones, roughly two thirds being singletons. Material: CD4+ T cells from PBMCs cultured with SARS-CoV-2 spike peptides, obtained before COVID-19 vaccination. These TCRs come from a human donor who received a COVID-19 vaccine. Both conserved end residues are part of each CDR3. A D gene is named only where the DNA matches it firmly. Only part of the rows carry a size: once, few, many, or a class if the clone is expanded.

TRBJ2-2 | TRBD1 | - | TRBV9 | TGTGCCAGCAGCCCAGGGGACAGGAACACCGGGGAGCTGTTTTTT | CASSPGDRNTGELFF
TRBJ2-3 | - | - | TRBV2 | TGTGCCAGCAGTGAACTCGGGACGCAGTATTTT | CASSELGTQYF
TRBJ1-1 | - | few | TRBV29-1 | TGCAGCGCTACCTCCCTGGACACTGAAGCTTTCTTT | CSATSLDTEAFF
TRBJ1-4 | TRBD1 | - | TRBV10-3 | TGTGCCATCAGTGGGGTCGGACAGGGGGAAAAACTGTTTTTT | CAISGVGQGEKLFF
TRBJ2-1 | TRBD2 | - | TRBV6-4 | TGTGCCAGCGGGACAACTAGCGGGATTTACAATGAGCAGTTCTTC | CASGTTSGIYNEQFF
TRBJ2-1 | - | once | TRBV6-1 | TGTGCCAGCAGTGAATTCTGGCGGGAAGCCTACAATGAGCAGTTCTTC | CASSEFWREAYNEQFF
TRBJ2-5 | - | - | TRBV15 | TGTGCCACCAGCATCGACAGGTCGAGGACCCAGTACTTC | CATSIDRSRTQYF
TRBJ1-1 | - | - | TRBV5-6 | TGTGCCAGCAGCTTGGCCGACCCAAACACTGAAGCTTTCTTT | CASSLADPNTEAFF
TRBJ2-1 | - | - | TRBV11-2 | TGTGCCAGCAGCACGAGAGTCTCCTACAATGAGCAGTTCTTC | CASSTRVSYNEQFF
TRBJ2-1 | TRBD1 | - | TRBV6-5 | TGTGCCAGCAGTCCTCGGGACAGGGATACGGATGAGCAGTTCTTC | CASSPRDRDTDEQFF
TRBJ2-7 | - | - | TRBV3-1/TRBV3-2 | TGTGCCAGCAGCCTGCGGGGGACAAGAAGCTCCTACGAGCAGTACTTC | CASSLRGTRSSYEQYF
TRBJ2-2 | TRBD1 | - | TRBV2 | TGTGCCAGCAGATCCGGGACAGTCAACACCGGGGAGCTGTTTTTT | CASRSGTVNTGELFF
TRBJ2-5 | - | - | TRBV2 | TGTGCCAGCAGTGAAGTGGGGGGTATTTCCATAGAGACCCAGTACTTC | CASSEVGGISIETQYF
TRBJ2-7 | - | - | TRBV5-5 | TGTGCCAGCAGCTTTACAGGAACCTACGAGCAGTACTTC | CASSFTGTYEQYF
TRBJ2-7 | - | - | TRBV9 | TGTGCCAGCAGCGTAGCGTGGGACCGGTCCTACGAGCAGTACTTC | CASSVAWDRSYEQYF
TRBJ2-7 | TRBD1 | - | TRBV5-1 | TGCGCCAGCAGCTATACCGGGACAGGGTATAACGAGCAGTACTTC | CASSYTGTGYNEQYF
TRBJ1-6 | TRBD1 | - | TRBV18 | TGTGCCAGCTCACCAGACAGGGGGTCACCCCTCCACTTT | CASSPDRGSPLHF
TRBJ2-5 | - | - | TRBV3-1/TRBV3-2 | TGTGCCAGCAGCCAAGTTACGAGAGAGACCCAGTACTTC | CASSQVTRETQYF
TRBJ2-7 | TRBD2 | - | TRBV27 | TGTGCCAGCAGTTTTTCGATAGCGGGAGGCTTAGCCTACGAGCAGTACTTC | CASSFSIAGGLAYEQYF
TRBJ2-7 | - | - | TRBV5-4 | TGTGCCAGCTCCAAAGGAGGGCAAGTTAACGAGCAGTACTTC | CASSKGGQVNEQYF
TRBJ1-3 | TRBD1 | - | TRBV9 | TGTGCCAGCAGGGAACGGGACAGAGGAAACACCATATATTTT | CASRERDRGNTIYF
TRBJ1-3 | TRBD1 | - | TRBV19 | TGTGCCAGTAGTATAAACCCCAGGGGGCTAAGCTCTGGAAACACCATATATTTT | CASSINPRGLSSGNTIYF
TRBJ2-5 | TRBD1 | - | TRBV3-1/TRBV3-2 | TGTGCCAGCAGCCAATTAGACAGGGATCAAGAGACCCAGTACTTC | CASSQLDRDQETQYF
TRBJ2-7 | TRBD1 | - | TRBV4-2 | TGTGCCAGCAGCCGGAACAGGGACAGGGTTCTTCGCGAGCAGTACTTC | CASSRNRDRVLREQYF
TRBJ2-7 | - | - | TRBV7-9 | TGTGCCAGCAGCCAGAGCGCGTCAGTGGCTTACGAGCAGTACTTC | CASSQSASVAYEQYF
TRBJ2-2 | - | once | TRBV7-2 | TGTGCCAGCAGCTTAGCCGGGGGAGACACCGGGGAGCTGTTTTTT | CASSLAGGDTGELFF
TRBJ2-7 | TRBD2 | few | TRBV27 | TGTGCCAGCAGTAACCGGACTAGCTCCTACGAGCAGTACTTC | CASSNRTSSYEQYF
TRBJ1-2 | TRBD1 | - | TRBV6-1 | TGTGCCAGCAGTTCAGGACAGGCCTATGGCTACACCTTC | CASSSGQAYGYTF
TRBJ2-3 | - | - | TRBV6-1 | TGTGCCAGCAGTGACGTCTGGGGAGCGGAGACGCAGTATTTT | CASSDVWGAETQYF
TRBJ1-2 | - | few | TRBV18 | TGTGCCAGCTCACCACAGTTTAATGAAGCTAACTATGGCTACACCTTC | CASSPQFNEANYGYTF
TRBJ1-4 | - | - | TRBV11-2 | TGTGCCAGCAGCGCTTCAGCAGCCCTGGATGAAAAACTGTTTTTT | CASSASAALDEKLFF
TRBJ2-3 | - | - | TRBV12-3/TRBV12-4 | TGTGCCAGCAGTAGAGGGGATACGCAGTATTTT | CASSRGDTQYF
TRBJ2-5 | TRBD2 | - | TRBV9 | TGTGCCAGCAGCGTAGGGGTAGCGGGGGTACAAGAGACCCAGTACTTC | CASSVGVAGVQETQYF
TRBJ2-3 | - | - | TRBV3-1/TRBV3-2 | TGTGCCAGCAGCACAGCCACAGATACGCAGTATTTT | CASSTATDTQYF
TRBJ1-1 | TRBD1 | - | TRBV2 | TGTGCCAGCAGCCTTACAGGGGGCCGAGGCACTGAAGCTTTCTTT | CASSLTGGRGTEAFF
TRBJ2-1 | TRBD2 | - | TRBV15 | TGTGCCACCAGACCTAGAGTGGGGACTAGCGGGAGTAACTCCTACAATGAGCAGTTCTTC | CATRPRVGTSGSNSYNEQFF
TRBJ2-1 | - | - | TRBV20-1 | TGCAGTGCTAGTGAACTAACGGGAGACAATGAGCAGTTCTTC | CSASELTGDNEQFF
TRBJ2-1 | - | - | TRBV7-9 | TGTGCCAGCAGCTCGACCCACTCGGATGAGCAGTTCTTC | CASSSTHSDEQFF
TRBJ1-1 | - | - | TRBV4-2 | TGTGCCAGCAGCCAAGAGGCTTATGGCACTGAAGCTTTCTTT | CASSQEAYGTEAFF
TRBJ1-6 | TRBD1 | - | TRBV6-1 | TGTGCCAGCAGTGAACAGCCGGGACAGGGGTATTCACCCCTCCACTTT | CASSEQPGQGYSPLHF
TRBJ1-6 | - | - | TRBV30 | TGTGCCTGGAGTACAACCAGGGTGCGGAATTCACCCCTCCACTTT | CAWSTTRVRNSPLHF
TRBJ2-1 | TRBD1 | - | TRBV11-1 | TGTGCCAGCAGCCGGGACAGGGATGAGCAGTTCTTC | CASSRDRDEQFF
TRBJ2-4 | TRBD2 | few | TRBV11-2 | TGTGCCAGCAGCTTATCCGGGACTAGCTTTGTTAAAAACATTCAGTACTTC | CASSLSGTSFVKNIQYF
TRBJ1-1 | - | - | TRBV5-4 | TGTGCCAGCAGCTTGGCGGGGGCCGGCACTGAAGCTTTCTTT | CASSLAGAGTEAFF
TRBJ2-5 | - | - | TRBV18 | TGTGCCAGCTCGATCCAAGAGACCCAGTACTTC | CASSIQETQYF
TRBJ2-7 | - | few | TRBV19 | TGTGCCAGTAGTGCGCTCGGGGCAGGGAAAACCTACGAGCAGTACTTC | CASSALGAGKTYEQYF
TRBJ2-7 | - | - | TRBV11-3 | TGTGCCAGCAGCTTGGGGACGGTATACGAGCAGTACTTC | CASSLGTVYEQYF
TRBJ2-6 | - | - | TRBV28 | TGTGCCAGCAGTTTCGGGGGATCTGGGGCCAACGTCCTGACTTTC | CASSFGGSGANVLTF
TRBJ2-1 | TRBD2 | - | TRBV5-1 | TGCGCCAGCAGCTGGGTGCCAATGCGGGGGATCTACAATGAGCAGTTCTTC | CASSWVPMRGIYNEQFF
TRBJ1-6 | - | - | TRBV7-9 | TGTGCCAGCAGCCCAGGCCGTAATAATTCACCCCTCCACTTT | CASSPGRNNSPLHF
TRBJ1-2 | - | - | TRBV9 | TGTGCCAGCAGCGTAGGGCAGATCCTAAACTATGGCTACACCTTC | CASSVGQILNYGYTF
TRBJ2-3 | TRBD2 | - | TRBV2 | TGTGCCAGCAACTTAGCGGGGGGATCAGATACGCAGTATTTT | CASNLAGGSDTQYF
TRBJ1-1 | TRBD1 | - | TRBV5-1 | TGCGCCAGCAGCTTGGGGGTGGGGACAGGGGGCCGGACTGAAGCTTTCTTT | CASSLGVGTGGRTEAFF
TRBJ1-5 | - | - | TRBV2 | TGTGCCAGCACACTGGGGGGGGTGAGCAATCAGCCCCAGCATTTT | CASTLGGVSNQPQHF
TRBJ1-1 | - | - | TRBV11-2 | TGTGCCAGCAGCTTAGGGGTGGGCAGGGGTTTGAGGAAAGCTTTCTTT | CASSLGVGRGLRKAFF
TRBJ1-1 | TRBD1 | - | TRBV6-1 | TGTGCCAGCACCTATCGGGACAGCGCGGCTTTCTTT | CASTYRDSAAFF